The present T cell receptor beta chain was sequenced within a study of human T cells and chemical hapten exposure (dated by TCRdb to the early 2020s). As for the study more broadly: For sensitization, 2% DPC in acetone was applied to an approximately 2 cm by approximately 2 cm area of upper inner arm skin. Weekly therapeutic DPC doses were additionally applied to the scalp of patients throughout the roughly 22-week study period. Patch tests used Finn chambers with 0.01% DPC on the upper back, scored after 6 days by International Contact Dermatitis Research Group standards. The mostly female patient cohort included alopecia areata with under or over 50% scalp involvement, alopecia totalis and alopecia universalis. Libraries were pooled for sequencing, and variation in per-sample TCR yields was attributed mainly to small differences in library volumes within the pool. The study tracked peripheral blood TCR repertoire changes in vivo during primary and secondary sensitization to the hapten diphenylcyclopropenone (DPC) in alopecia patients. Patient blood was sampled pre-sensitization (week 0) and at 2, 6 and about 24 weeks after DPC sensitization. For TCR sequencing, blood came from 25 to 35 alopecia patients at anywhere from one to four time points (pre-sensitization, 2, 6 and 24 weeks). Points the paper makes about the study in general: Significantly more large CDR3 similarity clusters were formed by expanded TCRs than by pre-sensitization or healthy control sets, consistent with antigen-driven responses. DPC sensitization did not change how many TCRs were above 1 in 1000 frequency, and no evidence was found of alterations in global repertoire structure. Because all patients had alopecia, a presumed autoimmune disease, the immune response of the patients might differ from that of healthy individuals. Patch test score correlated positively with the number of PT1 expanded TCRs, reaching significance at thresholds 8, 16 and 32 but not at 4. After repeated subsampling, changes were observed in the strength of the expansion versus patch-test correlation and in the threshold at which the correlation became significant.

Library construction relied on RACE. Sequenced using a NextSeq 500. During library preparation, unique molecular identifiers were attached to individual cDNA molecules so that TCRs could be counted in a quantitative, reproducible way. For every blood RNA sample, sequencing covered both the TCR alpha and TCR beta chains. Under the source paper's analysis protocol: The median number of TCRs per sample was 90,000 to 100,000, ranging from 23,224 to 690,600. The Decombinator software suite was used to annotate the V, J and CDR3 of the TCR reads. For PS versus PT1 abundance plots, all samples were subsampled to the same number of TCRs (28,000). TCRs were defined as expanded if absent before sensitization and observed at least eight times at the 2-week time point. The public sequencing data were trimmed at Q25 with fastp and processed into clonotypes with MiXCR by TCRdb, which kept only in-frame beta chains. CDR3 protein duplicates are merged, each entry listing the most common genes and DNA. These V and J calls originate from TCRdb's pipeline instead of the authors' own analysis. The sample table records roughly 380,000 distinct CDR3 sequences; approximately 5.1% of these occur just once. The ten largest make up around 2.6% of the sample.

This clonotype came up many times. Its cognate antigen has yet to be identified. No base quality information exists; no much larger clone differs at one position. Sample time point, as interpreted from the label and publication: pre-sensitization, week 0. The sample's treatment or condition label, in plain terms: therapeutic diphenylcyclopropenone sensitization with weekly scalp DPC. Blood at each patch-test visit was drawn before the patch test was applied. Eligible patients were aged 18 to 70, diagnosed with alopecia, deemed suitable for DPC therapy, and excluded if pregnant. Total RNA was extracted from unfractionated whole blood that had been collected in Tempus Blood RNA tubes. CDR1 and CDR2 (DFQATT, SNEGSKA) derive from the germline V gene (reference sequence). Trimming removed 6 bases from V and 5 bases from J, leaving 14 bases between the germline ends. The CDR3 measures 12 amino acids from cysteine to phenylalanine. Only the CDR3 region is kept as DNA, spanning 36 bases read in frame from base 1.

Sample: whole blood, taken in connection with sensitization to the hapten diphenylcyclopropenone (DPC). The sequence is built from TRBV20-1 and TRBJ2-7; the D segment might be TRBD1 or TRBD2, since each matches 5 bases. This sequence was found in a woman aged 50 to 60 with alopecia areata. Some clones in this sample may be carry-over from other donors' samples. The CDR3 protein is CSAGGQGDEQYF. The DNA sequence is TGCAGTGCAGGTGGGCAGGGAGACGAGCAGTACTTC.